This TCR beta chain was identified in a study of T cells after yellow fever vaccination. Study-wide background: The authors prepared low-cell-number fractions using SMART-Seq v4 Ultra Low Input. Study observations and caveats: A minor fraction of clonotypes spanned both CD4 and CD8 compartments. Booster sampling recovered most clones from primary vaccination (96% CD4, 88% CD8).

This clonotype was seen at least ten times. The antigen is not known. V lost 4 bases and J 2 bases, leaving 9 bases between the germline ends. CDR3 length equals 15 residues. Germline-derived CDR1 and CDR2 are SNHLY and FYNNEI. In making TCR cDNA, 5'RACE template switching added a universal primer site and UMIs to it. TCRdb reprocessed the 5' RACE reads via MiXCR and lists one record per CDR3 protein. The repertoire holds 150,000 to 200,000 distinct CDR3 sequences, with approximately 6.2% as singletons. This sequence was found in a man aged 18-30 years who received the YFV17D yellow fever vaccine. The rearrangement links TRBV2 to TRBJ2-6; no clear D. Sample: CD4+ T cells sorted from PBMCs, taken on the day of the first yellow fever vaccination. The CDR3 region has the DNA TGTGCCAGCAGTGCTGTGGAAGCTGGGGCCAACGTCCTGACTTTC. Encoded protein: CASSAVEAGANVLTF.